This paragraph covers one T cell receptor (beta chain) sequence. The antigen remains undetermined. The record originates from a study of T cells in Graves' hyperthyroidism and ophthalmopathy. Whole-study results and caveats: Separation of ophthalmopathy from stable hyperthyroidism was achieved by a 13 V-J model.

At least 3 on the Clinical Activity Score was recorded for ophthalmopathy patients, who also had NOSPECS grade at least 4 and duration under 3 months. From RNA transcripts, TCR beta CDR3 regions were amplified. First-round RT-PCR with HTBI primers amplified the TCR CDR3 region. TCRdb ran MiXCR on the multiplex PCR reads and lists one entry per CDR3 protein. The sample yields 400,000 to 600,000 distinct CDR3 sequences, roughly 15% seen once. After removal of 6 bases from V and 1 base from J, the junction contained 7 bases not matched to a gene. The germline V gene encodes CDR1 LNHDA and CDR2 SQIVND (reference sequence). The CDR3 loop spans 15 amino acids.

This rearrangement joins TRBV19 to TRBJ1-1; 8 nucleotides match TRBD1. Sequenced sample: blood. This clonotype originated in a woman aged 30 to 39 with Graves' ophthalmopathy. CDR3 loop: CASSPRTGRNTEAFF. In nucleotides, the CDR3 is TGTGCCAGTAGCCCCCGGACAGGGAGGAACACTGAAGCTTTCTTT.